The 27 T cell receptor beta chains in this list originate from one sample, sequenced in a study of molecular identifiers for immune sequencing clone quantification. TCRdb reanalysed the PCR reads using MiXCR and keeps one entry per CDR3 protein. The sample consists of about 320,000 distinct CDR3 sequences, around 21% of them appearing once. Material for sequencing was naive CD8+ T cells from blood, with Jurkat cell RNA spiked in. Stated subset: FACS-sorted CD8+CD4-CCR7+CD45RA+ naive T cells. The receptors come from a human donor in good health. Some libraries in this study had Jurkat cell RNA spiked in.

The chain couples TRBV7-6 to TRBJ2-2; the D gene is possibly TRBD2 (5 bases). This CDR3 is 14 amino acids long. V lost 1 base and J 7 bases, leaving 10 bases between the germline ends. Germline V gene sequence: CDR1 SGHVS, CDR2 FNYEAQ. The CDR3 coding sequence is TGTGCCAGCAGCTTAGGAGGGCTGGGCGGGGAGCTGTTTTTT. Amino acids: CASSLGGLGGELFF.

This clonotype came up many times. V gene TRBV28 combines with J gene TRBJ1-2, with a tentative D call TRBD1 (6 bases). The CDR3 loop spans 14 amino acids. The germline CDR1 and CDR2 sequences are MDHEN and SYDVKM. With 3 bases removed from V and 8 bases from J, the gap between germline ends came to 16 bases. CDR3 in amino acids: CASSFSGGAGGYTF. The CDR3 region has the DNA TGTGCCAGCAGTTTTTCGGGGGGCGCGGGAGGCTACACCTTC.

A note on this clonotype: Germline is not matched at one junction end, which may reflect a read error. The chain carries TRBV5-6 and TRBJ2-7; the D gene could be TRBD1 or TRBD2 (5 bases each). The CDR3 has 14 residues. Germline CDR1 and CDR2: SGHDT and YYEEEE. CDR3 region: CACSILGPNYEQYF. DNA of the CDR3: TGTGCCTGCAGCATCCTGGGACCCAACTACGAGCAGTACTTC.

This clonotype occurred a few times. CDR3 in DNA: TGTGCCAGCAGGAAGAGGGGGAGGAATGAGCAGTTCTTC. It specifies CASRKRGRNEQFF. The chain couples TRBV28 to TRBJ2-1; D assignment may be TRBD1 or TRBD2 (6 bases each). CDR1 is MDHEN, CDR2 SYDVKM, per germline. The length of the CDR3 is 13 residues. The V end lost 6 bases, the J end lost 7 bases, and 13 bases lay between the germline ends.

Notes on this clonotype: Given a much more abundant clone one base away, this may be a read error. The chain has TRBV19 and TRBJ1-1; 9 nucleotides agree with TRBD1. The CDR3 has 14 amino acids. CDR1 and CDR2 (germline): LNHDA, SQIVND (reference sequence). As DNA, the CDR3 is TGTGCCAGTAGCCAACAGGGGGCATGGACTGAAGCTCTCTTT. The encoded protein is CASSQQGAWTEALF.

This clonotype was detected many times. The chain has TRBV12-3 or TRBV12-4 and TRBJ2-3; unclear D gene. The CDR3 covers 14 residues. Trimming removed 8 bases from V and 2 bases from J, with 14 bases in between. CDR3 DNA: TGTGCCAGCTCTCGGGTGTCCGACACAGATACGCAGTATTTT. Protein product: CASSRVSDTDTQYF.

Remarks on this clonotype: A much larger clone is a single base away; this may be a read error. This chain links TRBV6-6 with TRBJ2-3; D is uncertain. Looked up from germline, CDR1 is MNHNY and CDR2 is SVGAGI (reference sequence). The CDR3 runs to 13 residues. V gave up 6 bases and J gave up 5 bases, with 12 bases separating them. DNA of the CDR3: TGTGCCAGCAGCCCTACGCCCTTAGATACGCAGTATTTT. Translating it yields CASSPTPLDTQYF.

This rearrangement joins TRBV27 to TRBJ2-7, with 11 positions matching TRBD1. J lost 6 bases, V lost 7 bases, and 11 bases had no gene match. This CDR3 spans 15 amino acids. CDR1 and CDR2 (germline): MNHEY, SMNVEV (reference sequence). The CDR3 coding sequence is TGTGCCAGCAATCAACGCGGACAGGGGGCGCGCGAGCAGTACTTC. Its translation: CASNQRGQGAREQYF.

This clonotype came up a few times. The chain couples TRBV30 to TRBJ2-3; no reliable D call. Per the germline V gene, CDR1 is GTSNPN and CDR2 is SVGIG (reference sequence). This CDR3 comprises 10 residues. V was pared by 3 bases and J by 4 bases, with 2 bases between. The CDR3 loop is CAWRADTQYF. CDR3 sequence (DNA): TGTGCCTGGAGGGCAGATACGCAGTATTTT.

The chain combines TRBV12-3 or TRBV12-4 with TRBJ1-6; a weak D match, TRBD1 (6 bases). This CDR3 spans 13 amino acids. V dropped 5 bases and J dropped 13 bases, with 15 bases sitting between them. The CDR3 DNA reads as TGTGCCAGCAGTAAATCGACAGGAGCCCCCCTCCACTTT. Its translation is CASSKSTGAPLHF.

This clonotype was seen repeatedly, ten times or more. The rearrangement links TRBV6-5 to TRBJ2-7; D remains unclear. Germline V CDR1 and CDR2: MNHEY, SVGAGI. V lost 5 bases and J lost 7, with 12 bases in between. The CDR3 extends over 12 amino acids. The CDR3 is CASSPPSLEQYF. The CDR3 DNA is TGTGCCAGCAGTCCCCCCTCCCTGGAGCAGTACTTC.

This clonotype was counted at least ten times. The V and J genes are TRBV7-6 and TRBJ1-1, with 9 bases that match TRBD1. The CDR3 has 13 residues. CDR1 and CDR2 from the germline V gene are SGHVS and FNYEAQ. V shed 8 bases and J 6 bases; nucleotides not matched to a gene: 7. The CDR3 here is CASGLQGAAEAFF. The CDR3 bases are TGTGCCAGCGGCCTACAGGGGGCGGCTGAAGCTTTCTTT.

This clonotype was counted a few times. This chain connects TRBV19 to TRBJ1-5; D call uncertain. Germline-derived CDR1 and CDR2 are LNHDA and SQIVND (reference sequence). Trimming shortened V by 5 bases and J by 6 bases, and 11 bases separated the two germline ends. The CDR3 is 13 amino acids. The CDR3 coding sequence is TGTGCCAGTAGTCTTCCCTCGTCTCAGCCCCAGCATTTT. It translates to CASSLPSSQPQHF.

This clonotype was counted between two and nine times. A much larger clone is a single base away; this may be a read error. The genes are TRBV5-1 and TRBJ2-7, with no clear D. V shed 4 bases and J shed 3 bases, with 14 bases lying between them. Germline V gives CDR1 SGHRS, CDR2 YFSETQ. CDR3 length: 14 amino acids. The CDR3 loop reads CASSPDPEDYEQYF. The CDR3 DNA reads as TGCGCCAGCAGCCCTGACCCCGAGGACTACGAGCAGTACTTC.

For this clonotype: Relative to the germline gene, one junction end is altered; a read error may explain this. The CDR3: CASSPTGDQPRHF. The CDR3 DNA reads TGTGCCAGCTCCCCGACAGGGGATCAGCCCCGGCATTTT. The chain combines TRBV28 with TRBJ1-5; 8 bases map to TRBD1. CDR1 is MDHEN and CDR2 is SYDVKM in the germline V gene. The CDR3 has 13 residues. Full variable domain (outside the CDR3, taken from reference TRBV28 and TRBJ1-5): DVKVTQSSRYLVKRTGEKVFLECVQDMDHENMFWYRQDPGLGLRLIYFSYDVKMKEKGDIPEGYSVSREKKERFSLILESASTNQTSMYLCASSPTGDQPRHFGDGTRLSIL.

V gene TRBV24-1 combines with J gene TRBJ1-5; D is undetermined. Looked up from germline, CDR1 is KGHDR and CDR2 is SFDVKD. V lost 4 bases, J lost 7 bases, and 16 bases lay in between. The CDR3 length is 15 residues. The CDR3 region is CATSDTRHRGQPQHF. The CDR3 DNA reads as TGTGCCACCAGTGACACGCGACACCGAGGGCAGCCCCAGCATTTT.

This clonotype appeared many times. The rearrangement links TRBV11-2 to TRBJ2-3; the D is unclear. V lost 5 bases and J 6 bases, leaving 9 bases between the germline ends. Germline loops: CDR1 SGHAT, CDR2 FQNNGV. The CDR3 length is 12 residues. CDR3 in DNA: TGTGCCAGCAGCCCCTGGGGTGATACGCAGTATTTT. Translated, it gives CASSPWGDTQYF.

This clonotype was seen ten or more times. The chain is built from TRBV7-9 and TRBJ2-2; 11 bases align to TRBD2. Germline V gene lookup returns CDR1 SEHNR and CDR2 FQNEAQ (reference sequence). The CDR3 loop spans 16 amino acids. Trimming cost V 5 bases and J 7 bases; bases outside gene matches: 9. The CDR3 DNA reads TGTGCCAGCAGCGGATTAGCGGGGGGGCCCGGCGGGGAGCTGTTTTTT. This encodes CASSGLAGGPGGELFF.

The V call is TRBV7-9, the J call TRBJ1-2; TRBD1 matches 7 bases. The germline gives CDR1 SEHNR, CDR2 FQNEAQ (reference sequence). Losses at the gene ends were 2 bases for V and 2 bases for J; bases not matched to a gene: 2. This CDR3 has 14 residues. CDR3 amino acids: CASSLIQGNYGYTF. In nucleotides, the CDR3 is TGTGCCAGCAGCTTAATACAGGGGAACTATGGCTACACCTTC.

This clonotype has a count of ten or more. The J gene is TRBJ1-5, the V gene TRBV28; possibly TRBD1 for D (5 bases). V was cut by 11 bases and J by 2 bases, with 16 bases left in between. Germline V gene lookup returns CDR1 MDHEN and CDR2 SYDVKM. There are 14 residues in the CDR3. This chain's CDR3 is CALAVGVGNQPQHF. The CDR3 DNA is TGTGCCCTAGCAGTAGGGGTAGGCAATCAGCCCCAGCATTTT.

This clonotype has ten or more counts. V gene TRBV15 combines with J gene TRBJ1-5; 7 nucleotides agree with TRBD1. CDR1 is LNHNV, CDR2 YYDKDF, per germline (reference sequence). The CDR3 is made up of 15 amino acids. The V segment lost 3 bases and the J segment 2 bases; nucleotides outside the gene matches: 4. The CDR3 is CATSSNRGGNQPQHF. The CDR3 coding sequence is TGTGCCACCAGCAGCAACAGGGGCGGCAATCAGCCCCAGCATTTT.

With regard to this clonotype: A much bigger clone sits one base away, suggesting this may be a read error. V gene TRBV7-9 combines with J gene TRBJ1-1; D not certain. This CDR3 is 13 amino acids long. CDR1 SEHNR and CDR2 FQNEAQ come from the germline V gene (reference sequence). The CDR3 loop reads CACSLAPDTEAFF. The CDR3 region has the DNA TGTGCCTGCAGCTTAGCCCCTGACACTGAAGCTTTCTTT.

Regarding this clonotype: A much larger clone differs by one base, so this may be a read error. The conserved phenylalanine or tryptophan is not found at the CDR3 terminus, so this likely reflects a read error. The limits of the CDR3 on the DNA are not certain, so only TCRdb's listed CDR3 is given. This chain connects TRBV6-2 or TRBV6-3 to TRBJ1-1. The V gene's germline CDR1 is MNHEY and CDR2 SVGEGT. From its first to its last residue, the CDR3 has 11 amino acids. Here the CDR3 reads CASSYPTLTRL.

Remarks on this clonotype: A much larger clonotype is one base distant, so this may be a read error. The chain recombines TRBV6-6 with TRBJ2-3; TRBD1 matches at 8 bases. This CDR3 region has 13 residues. Germline CDR1 and CDR2: MNHNY and SVGAGI (reference sequence). The chain's CDR3 is CASRYVTGDTRYF. CDR3 sequence (DNA): TGTGCCAGCAGATACGTGACAGGGGATACGCGGTATTTT.

On this clonotype itself: A read error is possible here, since a much larger clone lies one base away. This chain joins TRBV7-9 and TRBJ2-1, with D hard to call. V was cut by 1 base and J by 6 bases, with 7 bases left in between. This CDR3 comprises 13 residues. Germline V lookup: CDR1 SEHNR, CDR2 FQNEAQ (reference sequence). CDR3 sequence reads: CASSLVTINEQFF. DNA of the CDR3: TGTGCCAGCAGCTTAGTCACAATCAATGAGCAGTTCTTC.

The gene calls are TRBV7-9 and TRBJ2-4; 7 bases match TRBD1. From germline, CDR1 is SEHNR and CDR2 FQNEAQ (reference sequence). Trimming removed 7 bases from V and 0 bases from J; junction bases left unmatched: 12. The CDR3 length is 17 residues. The CDR3 sequence is CASIGDRADLAKNIQYF. CDR3 coding DNA: TGTGCCAGCATCGGGGACAGAGCTGACCTAGCCAAAAACATTCAGTACTTC.

On this clonotype: One base away lies a much larger clone, so this may be a sequencing read error. The final CDR3 position lacks the conserved phenylalanine or tryptophan, pointing to a likely read error. The rearrangement joins TRBV7-3 to TRBJ2-2; D gene uncertain. The CDR3 consists of 13 residues. Per germline, CDR1 SGHTA and CDR2 FQGTGA. Trimming removed 2 bases from V and 6 bases from J, with 7 bases in between. The CDR3 spells CASSLLSAGELFL. CDR3 bases: TGTGCCAGCAGCTTACTATCGGCCGGGGAGCTGTTTCTT.